The entry that follows covers one TCR beta chain sequence. This clone has a handful of counts. It lacks a known antigen. Base qualities are not recorded, but no much larger clone differs from it by a single base. These data belong to a study of cytomegalovirus exposure and HLA in healthy donors (dated by TCRdb to between 2016 and 2019). Background on the whole study: According to an earlier analysis of 550 to 750 of the donors, 200 million or so T cells yielded 120 million or so unique TCR beta sequences and 276 Gb of sequence data. Roughly 310 gigabases of sequencing data and roughly 90 million unique TCR sequences were included in an early release covering roughly 700 HLA-typed donors. Among the roughly 390 genotyped donors, about 85% belonged to the genetic ancestry cluster associated with self-reported Caucasian donors. The aim of the study was to test whether cataloging public T cell receptors could identify signatures of past pathogen exposure. The T cell repertoires of about 700 subjects were profiled by immunosequencing and related to cytomegalovirus serostatus. Besides the first cohort of 550 to 750 subjects, a separate validation cohort made up of 120 or so different subjects was used. To predict cytomegalovirus infection status, the study brought together high-throughput TCR immunosequencing, statistical association of individual TCRs with disease status, and machine learning. A later analysis re-examined previously published TCR beta repertoires from around 670 donors and added high-resolution HLA genotyping to investigate patterns of TCR occurrence. The later analysis used no new phenotypic data to find candidate immune exposures, relying instead on TCR beta sequences and their occurrence across donors. An earlier analysis of approximately 630 of the donors applied high-throughput TCR beta sequencing to assess whether each TCR beta V gene segment acted as functional or pseudogenic. Donor age, sex, ethnicity and CMV serostatus were compiled together with the repertoire data. Genome-wide SNP genotypes for about 55% of the 666 donors were used in a later genetic analysis, which treated that subset as a discovery cohort. Every discovery cohort repertoire had been produced on one sequencing platform. Both class I and class II loci were covered by HLA typing, at four-digit resolution. The number of typed donors differed by locus: roughly 620-630 for A, B, C, DRB1 and DQB1; approximately 520 for DQA1; some 610 for DPA1; and 400 to 480 for DPB1. A handful of DR-DQ haplotypes were handled as single units for association and clustering because linkage in the cohort was strong. Among about 360 genotyped donors of the cohort, an average of about 240,000 unique TCR beta nucleotide sequences were sequenced per donor, 15% to 20% of them non-productive. Overall study outcomes, separate from this receptor: For the cohort, immune exposure information was limited to CMV serostatus. In both the original and validation cohorts, the classifier was reported to diagnose cytomegalovirus status with high specificity and sensitivity. Linkage disequilibrium might explain the correlated functional status among segregating V segments, but an unknown experimental factor could not be ruled out. In this cohort, only TCR beta chains were sequenced, and detectable features were limited by the absence of alpha or paired-chain data. Some IMGT-functional V segments, including TRBV6-2 and TRBV6-3, could not be distinguished by the 87-base-pair reads and were therefore excluded. A later analysis found that HLA-associated TCR beta chains were more clonally expanded and had lower generation probabilities than equally common non-associated chains. The authors suggested that the approach could potentially be generalized to other disease states and immunological phenotypes. A cluster of highly shared sequence variants was judged likely to represent a technical artifact of the sequencing pipeline. V-gene and J-gene trimming of TCR beta chains was associated with a missense DCLRE1C variant in a later genetic analysis, and the association was replicated in an independent cohort. A total of 150 or so TCR beta chains were listed by the study as associated with cytomegalovirus. In a later analysis, TCR association rates were found to vary across HLA loci, with the most associated TCRs seen for DRB1 alleles and the fewest for HLA-C alleles. Across donors, most TCR sequences were observed very rarely, whereas some public TCRs were present in many individuals. In a later analysis, most CMV-associated TCR beta chains were found to appear HLA-restricted, with HLA associations seemingly driven largely by CMV exposure. Assigning TCR associations to individual alleles was difficult when HLA alleles, especially DR and DQ, strongly co-occurred. Because HLA typing was unavailable for some donors at each locus, only the typed subset was used in association tests. A further reported finding was that TCR beta sequences accurately predicted the HLA-A and HLA-B alleles for most subjects in the first cohort. Three of the identified cytomegalovirus-associated TCR beta chains were confirmed in vitro to be specific for cytomegalovirus antigens. Sequencing depth was assumed to be roughly uniform across donors in the presence/absence analyses, though that assumption may not hold. The earlier analysis of about 600 of the donors excluded about 16 rarely observed V segments, including chromosome 9 orphons, because counts were too low. A later genetic analysis reported fewer N-insertions in productive TCRs among donors in an Asian-associated ancestry cluster than the roughly 700-donor mean. In an earlier analysis of 450 to 750 of the donors, most TCR beta V segments appeared in productive rearrangements about 90% or about 30% of the time, broadly matching IMGT annotations. In a later analysis, several top co-occurrence clusters were reported to appear linked to parvovirus B19, influenza, CMV and Epstein-Barr virus. At a false discovery rate of 0.05, a later analysis linked 16,951 TCR beta sequences to specific HLA alleles.

The library was built by means of the immunoSEQ multiplex PCR assay. A mixture of 60 forward primers for TCR Vbeta segments and 13 reverse primers for TCR Jbeta segments was used in the multiplex PCR. Amplification of the CDR3 region of rearranged TCR beta genes was performed with a multiplex PCR assay on genomic DNA. Amplified TCR beta libraries were sequenced as 87-base-pair reads on the Illumina HiSeq System. Concerning the study's data processing: A later analysis tallied around 87 million unique TCR beta chains across the 610 or so repertoires, and around 10 million of those chains were shared by two or more donors. A nearest-neighbor algorithm error-corrected the raw reads and collapsed the reads into unique sequences, merging closely related sequences to remove PCR and sequencing errors. To assign V, D and J gene segments, CDR3 sequences were aligned to IMGT reference sequences. For a sequence to be retained, a match of at least six nucleotides to both a V gene segment and a J gene segment was required. A rearrangement was called productive if the CDR3 had no stop codons and remained in frame with V and J, and every other rearrangement was called non-productive. Following IMGT convention, CDR3 was defined as the stretch from the second conserved V-encoded cysteine to the conserved J-encoded phenylalanine. Sequences without an unambiguous match to a single V gene segment were excluded from the earlier analysis of 450 to 750 of the donors. In an earlier analysis of some 590 of the donors, V segments were called functional above 56.7% productive rearrangements and were called segregating when the between-donor standard deviation exceeded 5%. A statistical classification framework was built for diagnosing cytomegalovirus status from the catalog of TCR beta chain sequences. V and J gene assignment, in a later analysis, came from comparing TCR nucleotide sequences with IMGT/GENE-DB human TR gene sequences. A later analysis assigned CDR3 sequences and most-parsimonious VDJ recombination scenarios with the TCRdist pipeline. In a later analysis, each TCR beta chain was defined by its CDR3 amino acid sequence together with its V-gene family, and reads without a unique V-gene family were excluded. To address suspected cross-contamination and a sequencing artifact, a later analysis removed under 600 highly shared, low-generation-probability nucleotide sequences. For each public chain, a later analysis derived a clonal expansion index from normalized ranks of inferred template counts within each repertoire. In a later analysis, generation probabilities were computed using a VDJ recombination model fitted to out-of-frame rearrangements, and the results were checked against IGoR. Hypergeometric tests were used in a later analysis to score TCR-TCR, TCR-HLA and TCR-CMV co-occurrence, with a repertoire-size bias correction applied to the TCR pairs. To estimate false discovery rates, a later analysis permuted the HLA or CMV assignments 20 times. A later analysis grouped co-occurring TCRs with DBSCAN, adding TCRdist sequence similarity when clustering within HLA-allele-positive subsets. Repertoires with fewer than 30,000 or more than 120,000 public chains were left out of co-occurrence clustering, as were about five repertoires with anomalous nucleotide sharing. TCRdb re-hosts the immuneACCESS table, in-frame sequences only. Its copies lack some clones; in the studies checked, an unresolved V gene accounts for under half of them, and the cause for the rest is not known. The DNA gave D and trimming, while V, J and clone size come from that table. The table for this sample lists more than 90,000 clones; 65% to 85% of them were counted only once. The ten largest clonotypes hold 16% of the sample.

Including cysteine and phenylalanine, the CDR3 has 14 amino acids. The only DNA kept is the CDR3, 42 bases in frame from the first base. Germline trimming amounts to 6 bases on V and 5 bases on J, with 7 as the count of junction bases outside the gene matches. CDR1 and CDR2, looked up from the germline V gene, are MNHEY and SVGAGI. The cohort was made up of 666 healthy bone marrow donors. All cohort members were sampled while nominally healthy, although unrecorded immune exposures were likely present. The donor tested CMV seropositive and was one of the 289 seropositive cohort members. A peripheral blood sample was collected from each donor, and TCR beta sequencing was performed on peripheral blood mononuclear cells. Genomic DNA was extracted from the blood cell samples with the Qiagen DNeasy Blood Extraction Kit.

The sequence joins TRBV6-5 to TRBJ2-5; 9 junctional bases match TRBD1. The receptor was isolated from a man aged 45 to 65 in good health and CMV-seropositive. The material sequenced was PBMCs. The nucleotide sequence is given as TGTGCCAGCAGCGCCGGGACAGGGCGGGAGACCCAGTACTTC. This yields the protein CASSAGTGRETQYF.